The 28 T cell receptor beta chains listed next were all sequenced from one sample in a study of cytomegalovirus exposure and HLA in healthy donors. Profiled with immunoSEQ multiplex PCR; TCRdb holds only in-frame clones, not every one. The sample carries approximately 200,000 clones, around nine tenths recorded once. Sample: PBMCs. All receptors come from a woman aged 18-29 years in good health and CMV-seronegative.

The V and J genes are TRBV11-1 and TRBJ2-5; 10 bases match TRBD1. The CDR3 spans 17 residues. Germline V gives CDR1 SGHAT, CDR2 FQDESV (reference sequence). The junction had 11 bases not matched to a gene; V was cut back by 2 bases and J by 5 bases. For the CDR3, the DNA is TGTGCCAGCAGCTTACAGGGGACAGGGGCCTATGTGGAGACCCAGTACTTC. Residues: CASSLQGTGAYVETQYF.

This chain connects TRBV5-1 to TRBJ1-6, with D maybe TRBD1 (6 bases). Germline V gene data show CDR1 as SGHRS and CDR2 as YFSETQ. This CDR3 has 13 amino acids. Trimming pared 0 bases from V and 9 bases from J, leaving 7 bases between. The CDR3 protein is CASSLDRASPLHF. The CDR3 DNA sequence: TGCGCCAGCAGCTTGGACAGGGCTTCACCCCTCCACTTT.

This chain uses TRBV5-5 with TRBJ2-7; D not certain. V was cut by 2 bases and J by 4 bases, with 7 bases left in between. Germline V gene data show CDR1 as SGHKS and CDR2 as YYEKEE (reference sequence). The CDR3 runs to 12 residues. This CDR3 reads CASSFTDYEQYF. As DNA, the CDR3 is TGTGCCAGCAGCTTTACTGATTACGAGCAGTACTTC.

V gene TRBV19 combines with J gene TRBJ2-1, with D possibly TRBD1 on 6 matching bases. The V gene lost 7 bases and the J gene lost 4 bases, with 17 bases spanning the gap. The V gene's germline CDR1 is LNHDA and CDR2 SQIVND (reference sequence). The CDR3 covers 15 residues. CDR3 sequence: CASTPRDTAYNEQFF. The CDR3 DNA is TGTGCCAGTACTCCCAGGGACACCGCTTACAATGAGCAGTTCTTC.

The J gene is TRBJ2-2, the V gene TRBV30; D unresolved. V was trimmed by 0 bases and J by 6 bases, leaving 5 bases between them. Germline CDR1 GTSNPN, CDR2 SVGIG (reference sequence). The CDR3 runs 12 residues. The CDR3 protein is CAWSVLAGELFF. In DNA form, the CDR3 reads TGTGCCTGGAGTGTCTTAGCCGGGGAGCTGTTTTTT.

The gene calls are TRBV23-1 and TRBJ1-1; D remains ambiguous. TRBV23-1 is noted as an ORF with a role that remains uncertain. The CDR3 is 11 amino acids. V dropped 4 bases and J dropped 3 bases, with 3 bases sitting between them. The CDR3 region is CASSLDTEAFF. CDR3 nucleotides: TGCGCCAGCAGTCTCGACACTGAAGCTTTCTTT.

This chain connects TRBV27 to TRBJ2-5; D call uncertain. The CDR3 runs to 14 residues. V lost 0 bases, J lost 2 bases, and 7 bases lay in between. Germline CDR1 reads MNHEY; CDR2 reads SMNVEV (reference sequence). DNA of the CDR3: TGTGCCAGCAGTTTATCGGGCCAACAAGAGACCCAGTACTTC. Encoded protein: CASSLSGQQETQYF.

The chain has TRBV23-1 and TRBJ2-7; 8 nucleotides match TRBD2. TRBV23-1 is an ORF, and what it does is uncertain. The V and J ends lost 3 bases and 2 bases, in that order; junction bases with no gene match: 12. The CDR3 is 17 residues long. The CDR3 coding sequence is TGCGCCAGCAGTCAGCCGAGGAGCGGGAGCCCCACCTACGAGCAGTACTTC. Its protein is CASSQPRSGSPTYEQYF.

The chain carries TRBV7-8 and TRBJ1-2; TRBD1 is a possible D gene (5 bases). Trimming took 5 bases from V and 3 from J, leaving 7 bases between them. The CDR3 is 12 residues long. Germline V gene data show CDR1 as SGHVS and CDR2 as FQNEAQ. The CDR3: CASSQTDYGYTF. CDR3 nucleotide sequence: TGTGCCAGCAGCCAGACAGACTATGGCTACACCTTC.

CDR3 DNA sequence: TGCGCCAGCAGCTTGGCTGGGGCCCCCCAAACAGGAAACACCATATATTTT. It specifies CASSLAGAPQTGNTIYF. The rearrangement uses TRBV5-1 and TRBJ1-3, with D perhaps matching TRBD1 (5 bases). The CDR3 runs 17 residues. The ends were cut back, 0 bases at V and 4 bases at J, with 17 bases in the middle. Germline lookup yields CDR1 SGHRS and CDR2 YFSETQ.

This clone was counted once. This chain connects TRBV11-3 to TRBJ1-1; 7 nucleotides line up with TRBD1. Unmatched junction bases numbered 4, after V lost 5 bases and J lost 4 bases. The CDR3 spans 13 residues. Germline assignment: CDR1 SGHNT and CDR2 YENEEA. The DNA of the CDR3 is TGTGCCAGCAGCCACAGGGGTGGCACTGAAGCTTTCTTT. Residues: CASSHRGGTEAFF.

In this sample, this clone turned up once. The CDR3 region has the DNA TGCGCCAGCCATTTGGACAGGGAATCTTATGGGGCCAACGTCCTGACTTTC. Protein sequence: CASHLDRESYGANVLTF. The genes are TRBV5-1 and TRBJ2-6; 8 bases line up with TRBD1. The CDR3 covers 17 residues. Losses at the gene ends were 7 bases for V and 3 bases for J; bases not matched to a gene: 12. Per the germline V gene, CDR1 is SGHRS and CDR2 is YFSETQ.

The count of this clone is one. V gene TRBV30 combines with J gene TRBJ2-7, with D tentatively TRBD1 (6 bases). This CDR3 is built from 13 residues. Germline lookup yields CDR1 GTSNPN and CDR2 SVGIG (reference sequence). V dropped 3 bases and J dropped 0 bases, with 9 bases sitting between them. As DNA, the CDR3 is TGTGCCTGGAGGGGACACCCCTCCTACGAGCAGTACTTC. Amino acid sequence: CAWRGHPSYEQYF.

The rearrangement links TRBV11-2 to TRBJ2-1, with TRBD2 matching over 7 bases. There are 16 residues in the CDR3. The V gene's germline CDR1 is SGHAT and CDR2 FQNNGV. CDR3 sequence (DNA): TGTGCTACCTCGGGGAGCGGGGCTGGTTTGGGGAATGAGCAGTTCTTC. Its protein is CATSGSGAGLGNEQFF.

The V call is TRBV19, the J call TRBJ1-2; 7 bases agree with TRBD1. The CDR3 runs 17 residues. From germline, CDR1 is LNHDA and CDR2 SQIVND (reference sequence). V was pared by 1 base and J by 2 bases, with 10 bases of the junction left unmatched. The CDR3 loop reads CASSIGAPGQLNYGYTF. The CDR3 DNA reads as TGTGCCAGTAGTATAGGGGCCCCGGGACAGCTGAACTATGGCTACACCTTC.

The V and J genes are TRBV30 and TRBJ2-7, with TRBD2 matching over 14 bases. In germline, CDR1 is GTSNPN, CDR2 SVGIG (reference sequence). V lost 7 bases, J lost 10 bases, and 9 bases stayed unmatched. This CDR3 has 13 residues. The CDR3 DNA is TGTGCCTCTTCGGGACTAGCGGGAGAGGCTCAGTACTTC. Its protein is CASSGLAGEAQYF.

J is TRBJ1-1 and V is TRBV11-3; D is ambiguous. Per germline, CDR1 SGHNT and CDR2 YENEEA. There are 14 residues in the CDR3. V was clipped by 1 base and J by 5 bases, with 11 bases between them. The CDR3 region is CASSLGVGSTEAFF. In nucleotides, the CDR3 is TGTGCCAGCAGCTTAGGTGTGGGGAGTACTGAAGCTTTCTTT.

The genes are TRBV5-8 and TRBJ2-1; 10 bases fit TRBD1. In germline, CDR1 is SGHTS, CDR2 YDEGEE. The length of the CDR3 is 17 residues. V was pared by 3 bases and J by 5 bases, with 11 bases of the junction left unmatched. This chain's CDR3 is CASSSNRGQGWDNEQFF. In DNA, the CDR3 is TGTGCCAGCAGCTCTAACCGGGGACAGGGGTGGGACAATGAGCAGTTCTTC.

The rearrangement joins TRBV10-1 to TRBJ2-6; perhaps TRBD2 as D (5 bases). There are 16 residues in the CDR3. CDR1 and CDR2 from the germline V gene are WNHNN and SYGVQD (reference sequence). V was clipped by 4 bases and J by 0 bases, with 10 bases between them. CDR3 nucleotides: TGCGCCAGCAGTGTAGGACTGATCTCTGGGGCCAACGTCCTGACTTTC. Protein: CASSVGLISGANVLTF.

This chain links TRBV15 with TRBJ2-1; D is unresolved. The germline CDR1 and CDR2 sequences are LNHNV and YYDKDF (reference sequence). The CDR3 is made up of 16 amino acids. Trimming pared 5 bases from V and 0 bases from J, leaving 14 bases between. Written as DNA, the CDR3 is TGTGCCACCAGCGGCGGCGGAAGGCCCTCCTACAATGAGCAGTTCTTC. This translates into CATSGGGRPSYNEQFF.

V gene TRBV30 combines with J gene TRBJ2-7; a weak D match, TRBD1 (5 bases). Trimming removed 0 bases from V and 5 bases from J, with 17 bases in between. The CDR3 is 15 amino acids. The germline V gene has CDR1 GTSNPN and CDR2 SVGIG (reference sequence). This CDR3 reads CAWSVLRQGTNEQYF. In DNA form, the CDR3 reads TGTGCCTGGAGTGTACTTCGGCAGGGCACGAACGAGCAGTACTTC.

The J gene is TRBJ1-1, the V gene TRBV6-6; D ambiguous. Trimming pared 4 bases from V and 11 bases from J, leaving 11 bases between. This CDR3 is built from 11 residues. Germline assignment: CDR1 MNHNY and CDR2 SVGAGI (reference sequence). The CDR3 DNA reads TGTGCCAGCAGTTTAGCTCCCCGGGCTTTCTTT. It encodes CASSLAPRAFF.

This chain links TRBV6-4 with TRBJ2-3; 8 nucleotides match TRBD2. The CDR3 has 15 amino acids. The V segment lost 2 bases and the J segment 0 bases; nucleotides outside the gene matches: 1. Germline CDR1 is MRHNA and CDR2 is SNTAGT. CDR3 region: CASSDLAGSTDTQYF. DNA of the CDR3: TGTGCCAGCAGTGACCTAGCGGGCAGCACAGATACGCAGTATTTT.

The rearrangement joins TRBV30 to TRBJ2-3, with TRBD2 identical over 13 bases. Germline trimming cut 1 base from V and 4 bases from J; bases unmatched to any gene: 5. CDR1 GTSNPN and CDR2 SVGIG come from the germline V gene (reference sequence). The CDR3 is made up of 16 amino acids. This CDR3 reads CAWSDGLAGVPDTQYF. The CDR3 nucleotides read TGTGCCTGGAGTGACGGACTAGCGGGAGTCCCAGATACGCAGTATTTT. Filled out from reference TRBV30 and TRBJ2-3, the complete variable domain reads SQTIHQWPATLVQPVGSPLSLECTVEGTSNPNLYWYRQAAGRGLQLLFYSVGIGQISSEVPQNLSASRPQDRQFILSSKKLLLSDSGFYLCAWSDGLAGVPDTQYFGPGTRLTVL.

The chain carries TRBV28 and TRBJ1-2; a possible D gene is TRBD1 (5 bases). The CDR3 has 15 amino acids. Germline CDR1 MDHEN, CDR2 SYDVKM. V shed 5 bases and J shed 4 bases, with 17 bases lying between them. CDR3 coding DNA: TGTGCCAGCAGTATCGGGGGGGAGAACCTCTATGGCTACACCTTC. This gives the protein CASSIGGENLYGYTF.

The chain uses TRBV10-2 and TRBJ2-6; D is undetermined. The CDR3 is 14 amino acids. The V end lost 6 bases, the J end lost 4 bases, and 10 bases lay between the germline ends. In germline, CDR1 is WSHSY, CDR2 SAAADI. The CDR3 loop is CASSLSSGANVLTF. The DNA for the CDR3 is TGCGCCAGCAGCTTGTCTTCGGGGGCCAACGTCCTGACTTTC.

The chain carries TRBV6-4 and TRBJ2-7; 8 positions match TRBD2. Germline CDR1 is MRHNA and CDR2 is SNTAGT. This CDR3 comprises 15 residues. V lost 8 bases and J lost 4; bases outside the gene matches: 13. Written as DNA, the CDR3 is TGTGCCAGCGGGGGGAGCGGGGGTTGGCATTACGAGCAGTACTTC. It encodes CASGGSGGWHYEQYF.

A single count supports this clone. The CDR3 DNA reads TGTGCCAGCTCACCACTCCCGGGACTAGCGGGAGAGACCCAGTACTTC. It is translated as CASSPLPGLAGETQYF. The J gene is TRBJ2-5, the V gene TRBV18; 12 nucleotides line up with TRBD2. Germline values: CDR1 KGHSH, CDR2 LQKENI. The CDR3 covers 16 residues. V dropped 1 base and J dropped 4; count of bases not matched to a gene: 4.